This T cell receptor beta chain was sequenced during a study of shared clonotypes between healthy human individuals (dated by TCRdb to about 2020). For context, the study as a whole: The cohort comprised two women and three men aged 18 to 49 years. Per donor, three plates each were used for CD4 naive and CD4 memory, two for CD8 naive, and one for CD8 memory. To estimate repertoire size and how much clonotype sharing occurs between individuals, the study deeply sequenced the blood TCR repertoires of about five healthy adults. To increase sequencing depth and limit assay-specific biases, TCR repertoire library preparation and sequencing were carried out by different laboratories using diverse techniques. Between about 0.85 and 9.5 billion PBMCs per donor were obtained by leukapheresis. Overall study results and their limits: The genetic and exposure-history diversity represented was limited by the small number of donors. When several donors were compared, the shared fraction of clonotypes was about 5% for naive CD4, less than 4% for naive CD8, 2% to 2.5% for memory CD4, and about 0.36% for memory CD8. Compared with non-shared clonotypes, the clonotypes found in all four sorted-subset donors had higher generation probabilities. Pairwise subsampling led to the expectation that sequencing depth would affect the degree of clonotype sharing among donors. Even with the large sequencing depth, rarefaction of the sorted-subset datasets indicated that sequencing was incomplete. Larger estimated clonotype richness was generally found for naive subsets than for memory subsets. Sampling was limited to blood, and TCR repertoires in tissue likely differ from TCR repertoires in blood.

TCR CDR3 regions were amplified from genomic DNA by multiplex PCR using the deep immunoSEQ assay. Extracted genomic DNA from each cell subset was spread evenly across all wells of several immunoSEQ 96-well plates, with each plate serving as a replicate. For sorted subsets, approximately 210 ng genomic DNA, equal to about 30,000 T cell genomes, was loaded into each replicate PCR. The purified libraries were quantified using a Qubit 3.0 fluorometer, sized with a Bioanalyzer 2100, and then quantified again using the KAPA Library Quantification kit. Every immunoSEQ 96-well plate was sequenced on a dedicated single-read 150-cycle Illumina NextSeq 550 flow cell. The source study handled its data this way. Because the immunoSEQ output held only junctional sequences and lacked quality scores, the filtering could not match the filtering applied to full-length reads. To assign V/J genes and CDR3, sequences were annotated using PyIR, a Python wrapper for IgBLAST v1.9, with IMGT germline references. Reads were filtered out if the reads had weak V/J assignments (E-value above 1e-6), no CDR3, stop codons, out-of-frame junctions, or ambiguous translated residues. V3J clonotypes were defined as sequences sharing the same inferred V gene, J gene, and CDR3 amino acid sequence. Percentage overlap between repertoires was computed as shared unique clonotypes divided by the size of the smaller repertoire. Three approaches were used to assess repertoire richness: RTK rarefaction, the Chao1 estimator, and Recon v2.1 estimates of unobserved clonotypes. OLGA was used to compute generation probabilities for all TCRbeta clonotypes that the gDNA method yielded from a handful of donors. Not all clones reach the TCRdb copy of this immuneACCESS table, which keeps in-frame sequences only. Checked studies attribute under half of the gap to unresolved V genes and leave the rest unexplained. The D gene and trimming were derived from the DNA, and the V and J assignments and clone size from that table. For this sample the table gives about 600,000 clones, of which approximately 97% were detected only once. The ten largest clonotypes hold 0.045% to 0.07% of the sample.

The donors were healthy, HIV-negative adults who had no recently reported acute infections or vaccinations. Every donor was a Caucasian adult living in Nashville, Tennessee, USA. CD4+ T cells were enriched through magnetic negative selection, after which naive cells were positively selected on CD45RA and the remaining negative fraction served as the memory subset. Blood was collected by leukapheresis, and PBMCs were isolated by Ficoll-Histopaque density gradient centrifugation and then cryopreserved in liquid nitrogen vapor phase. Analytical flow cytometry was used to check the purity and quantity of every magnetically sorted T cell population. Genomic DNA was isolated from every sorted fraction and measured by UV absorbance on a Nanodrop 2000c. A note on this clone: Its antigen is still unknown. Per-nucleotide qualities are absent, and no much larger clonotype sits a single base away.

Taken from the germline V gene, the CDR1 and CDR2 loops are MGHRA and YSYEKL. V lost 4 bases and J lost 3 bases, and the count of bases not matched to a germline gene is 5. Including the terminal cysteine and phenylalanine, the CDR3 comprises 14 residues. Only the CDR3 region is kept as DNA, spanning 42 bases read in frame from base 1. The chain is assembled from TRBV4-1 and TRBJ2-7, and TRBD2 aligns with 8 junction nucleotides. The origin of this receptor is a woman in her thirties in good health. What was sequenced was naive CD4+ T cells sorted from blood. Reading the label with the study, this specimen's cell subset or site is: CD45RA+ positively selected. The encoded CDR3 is CASSPAGGLYEQYF. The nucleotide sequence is TGCGCCAGCAGCCCGGCGGGAGGCCTCTACGAGCAGTACTTC.